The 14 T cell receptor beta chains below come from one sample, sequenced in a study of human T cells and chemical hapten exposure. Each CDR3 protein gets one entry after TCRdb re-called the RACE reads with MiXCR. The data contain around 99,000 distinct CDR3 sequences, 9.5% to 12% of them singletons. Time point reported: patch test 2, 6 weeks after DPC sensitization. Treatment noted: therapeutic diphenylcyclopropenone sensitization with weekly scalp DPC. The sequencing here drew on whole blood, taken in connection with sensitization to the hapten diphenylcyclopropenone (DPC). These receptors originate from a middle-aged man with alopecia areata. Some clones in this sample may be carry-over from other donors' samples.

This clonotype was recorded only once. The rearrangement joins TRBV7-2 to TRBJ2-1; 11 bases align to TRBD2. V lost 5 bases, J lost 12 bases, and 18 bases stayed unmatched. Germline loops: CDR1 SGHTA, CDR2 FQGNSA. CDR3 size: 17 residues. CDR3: CASSVRQGVLAGVRQFF. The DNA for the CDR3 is TGTGCCAGCAGCGTCAGACAGGGCGTACTAGCGGGAGTACGGCAGTTCTTC.

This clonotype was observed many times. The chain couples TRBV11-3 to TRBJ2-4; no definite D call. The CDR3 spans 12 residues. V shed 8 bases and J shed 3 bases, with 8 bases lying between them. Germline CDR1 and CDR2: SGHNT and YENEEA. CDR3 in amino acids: CASGRGKNIQYF. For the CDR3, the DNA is TGTGCCAGCGGTAGAGGCAAAAACATTCAGTACTTC.

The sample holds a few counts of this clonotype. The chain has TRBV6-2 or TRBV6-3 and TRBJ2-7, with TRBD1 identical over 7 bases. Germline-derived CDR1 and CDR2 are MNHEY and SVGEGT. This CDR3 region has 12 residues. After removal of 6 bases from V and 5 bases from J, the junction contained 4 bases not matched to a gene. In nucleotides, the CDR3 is TGTGCCAGCAGACCCCAGGGGGACGAGCAGTACTTC. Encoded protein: CASRPQGDEQYF.

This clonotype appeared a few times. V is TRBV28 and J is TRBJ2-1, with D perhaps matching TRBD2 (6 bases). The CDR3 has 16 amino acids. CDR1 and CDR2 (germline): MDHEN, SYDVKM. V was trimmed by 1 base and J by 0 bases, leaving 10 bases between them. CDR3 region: CASSLSSESSYNEQFF. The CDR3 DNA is TGTGCCAGCAGTTTATCTAGCGAGAGCTCCTACAATGAGCAGTTCTTC.

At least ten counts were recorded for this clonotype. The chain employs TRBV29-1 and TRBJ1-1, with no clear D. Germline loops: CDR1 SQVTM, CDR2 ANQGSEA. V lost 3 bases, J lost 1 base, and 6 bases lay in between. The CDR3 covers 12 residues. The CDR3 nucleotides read TGCAGCGTTGATGTACGGAACACTGAAGCTTTCTTT. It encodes CSVDVRNTEAFF.

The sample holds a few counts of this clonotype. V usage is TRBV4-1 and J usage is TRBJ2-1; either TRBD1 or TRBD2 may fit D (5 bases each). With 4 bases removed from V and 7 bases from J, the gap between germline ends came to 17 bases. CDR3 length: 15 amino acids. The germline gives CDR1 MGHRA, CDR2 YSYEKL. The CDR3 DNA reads TGCGCCAGCAGCCTCCGGGGCCCTGGCTTGAATGAGCAGTTCTTC. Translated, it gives CASSLRGPGLNEQFF.

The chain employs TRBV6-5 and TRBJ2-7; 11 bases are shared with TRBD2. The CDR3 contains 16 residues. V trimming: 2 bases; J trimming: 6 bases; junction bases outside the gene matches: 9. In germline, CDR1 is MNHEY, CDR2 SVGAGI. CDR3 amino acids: CASSYVGLAGRGEQYV. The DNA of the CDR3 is TGTGCCAGCAGTTACGTAGGACTAGCGGGCCGAGGCGAGCAGTACGTC.

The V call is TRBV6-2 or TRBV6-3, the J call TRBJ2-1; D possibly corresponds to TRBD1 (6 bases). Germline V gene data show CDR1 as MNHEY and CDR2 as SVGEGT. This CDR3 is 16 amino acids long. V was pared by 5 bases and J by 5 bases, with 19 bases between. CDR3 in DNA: TGTGCCAGCAGTAACAGGGCAGTATCGCAGAACAATGAGCAGTTCTTC. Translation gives CASSNRAVSQNNEQFF.

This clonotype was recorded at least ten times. CDR3 loop: CASSWTAGNTIYF. As DNA, the CDR3 is TGTGCCAGCAGTTGGACAGCTGGAAACACCATATATTTT. The chain has TRBV27 and TRBJ1-3, with a weak D call TRBD1 (6 bases). CDR1 is MNHEY, CDR2 SMNVEV, per germline (reference sequence). The CDR3 runs to 13 residues. V lost 4 bases to trimming and J lost 2 bases, with 6 bases between them.

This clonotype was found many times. The chain's CDR3 is CASSLLSGTGTTNYGYTF. CDR3 DNA: TGTGCCAGCAGTCTACTGTCCGGGACAGGGACGACTAACTATGGCTACACCTTC. The J gene is TRBJ1-2, the V gene TRBV6-5; 9 positions match TRBD1. The CDR3 is 18 residues long. J lost 0 bases, V lost 5 bases, and 13 bases had no gene match. Germline V CDR1 and CDR2: MNHEY, SVGAGI.

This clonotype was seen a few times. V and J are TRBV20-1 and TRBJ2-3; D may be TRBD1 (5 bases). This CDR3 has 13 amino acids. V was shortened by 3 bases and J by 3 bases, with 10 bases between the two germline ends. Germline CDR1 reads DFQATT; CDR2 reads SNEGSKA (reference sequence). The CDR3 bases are TGCAGTGCTAGTGGGGCTTCTACAGATACGCAGTATTTT. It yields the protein CSASGASTDTQYF.

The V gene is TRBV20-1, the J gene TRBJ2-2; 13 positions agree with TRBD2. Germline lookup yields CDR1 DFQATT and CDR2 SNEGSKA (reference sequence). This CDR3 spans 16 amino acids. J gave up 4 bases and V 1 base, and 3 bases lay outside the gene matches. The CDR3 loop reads CSARGTSGSGTGELFF. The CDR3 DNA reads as TGCAGTGCTAGAGGGACTAGCGGGAGTGGCACCGGGGAGCTGTTTTTT.

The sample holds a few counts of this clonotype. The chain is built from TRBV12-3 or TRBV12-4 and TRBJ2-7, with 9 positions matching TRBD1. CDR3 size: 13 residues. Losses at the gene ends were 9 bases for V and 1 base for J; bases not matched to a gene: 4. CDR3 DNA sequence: TGTGCCAGTAGACAGGGGGAATCCTACGAGCAGTACTTC. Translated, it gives CASRQGESYEQYF.

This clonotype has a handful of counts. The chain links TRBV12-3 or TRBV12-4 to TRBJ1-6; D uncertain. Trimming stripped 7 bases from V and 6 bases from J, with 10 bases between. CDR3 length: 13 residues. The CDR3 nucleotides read TGTGCCAGCACCGTGGGCAGTAATTCACCCCTCCACTTT. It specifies CASTVGSNSPLHF.